This T cell receptor beta chain was identified during a study of T cell repertoires in cytomegalovirus infection. At the level of the study: Public TCR beta signatures were indicative of both CMV infection and a matching HLA type.

Study results and limitations: Summed frequency of shared TCR beta families picked out CMV carriers who also had the relevant HLA. Ex vivo responses were dominated by HLA-C-restricted CMV-specific TCR beta clonotypes.

V was cut by 4 bases and J by 4 bases, with 15 bases left in between. CDR1 and CDR2 from the germline V gene are SGHTA and FQGNSA. The CDR3 contains 15 residues. TCRdb recomputed calls from the reads with MiXCR, one row per CDR3 protein. The data contain around 450,000 distinct CDR3 sequences, approximately 30% of them seen just once; the ten biggest clones take up roughly 13%. In its sample, this clonotype was seen many times. Its antigen is still unknown. This sequence joins TRBV7-2 and TRBJ2-3; possibly TRBD1 or TRBD2 for D (5 bases each). The sequence came from a human donor in good health (CMV status not recorded). Some clones in this sample may be carry-over from other donors' samples. Sequencing used PBMCs. The CDR3 coding sequence is TGTGCCAGCAGCTCAACCGGGACCGGGGCAGATACGCAGTATTTT. Translating it yields CASSSTGTGADTQYF.